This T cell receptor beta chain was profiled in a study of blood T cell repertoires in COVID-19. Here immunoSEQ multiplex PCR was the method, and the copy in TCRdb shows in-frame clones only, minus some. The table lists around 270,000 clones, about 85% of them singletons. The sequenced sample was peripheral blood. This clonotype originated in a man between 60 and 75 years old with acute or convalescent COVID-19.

CDR3 region: CASSYGQGGTTEAFF. The DNA for the CDR3 is TGTGCCAGCAGCTACGGACAGGGGGGGACGACTGAAGCTTTCTTT. The chain recombines TRBV11-1 with TRBJ1-1, with TRBD1 matching over 10 bases. The CDR3 runs 15 residues. The germline CDR1 and CDR2 sequences are SGHAT and FQDESV (reference sequence). The V gene end was trimmed by 4 bases and the J gene end by 5 bases; junction bases not matched to a gene: 7.